This T cell receptor beta chain appears in the sequencing data of a study of cytomegalovirus exposure and HLA in healthy donors. Germline V gene sequence: CDR1 LGHNA, CDR2 YSLEER. CDR3 length: 15 amino acids. V lost 4 bases to trimming and J lost 2 bases, with 9 bases between them. Both 60 Vbeta primers and 13 Jbeta primers went into the PCR. Profiled with immunoSEQ multiplex PCR; TCRdb holds only in-frame clones, not every one. Among over 50,000 clones listed, 65% to 70% were seen once. The donors, nominally healthy at sampling, likely had unrecorded immune exposures. Study findings and constraints: Using a false discovery rate of 0.05, a later analysis showed that 15,000 to 20,000 TCR beta sequences were associated with HLA alleles. In vitro testing confirmed a few CMV-associated chains as specific for CMV antigens.

As regards this clone: Its antigen is not identified.

The rearrangement links TRBV4-3 to TRBJ2-6; D remains ambiguous. Sequences were obtained from PBMCs. This TCR came from a man aged 35-49 years in good health and CMV-seropositive. CDR3: CASSLLAAGANVLTF. In nucleotides, the CDR3 is TGCGCCAGCAGCCTGTTGGCGGCTGGGGCCAACGTCCTGACTTTC.